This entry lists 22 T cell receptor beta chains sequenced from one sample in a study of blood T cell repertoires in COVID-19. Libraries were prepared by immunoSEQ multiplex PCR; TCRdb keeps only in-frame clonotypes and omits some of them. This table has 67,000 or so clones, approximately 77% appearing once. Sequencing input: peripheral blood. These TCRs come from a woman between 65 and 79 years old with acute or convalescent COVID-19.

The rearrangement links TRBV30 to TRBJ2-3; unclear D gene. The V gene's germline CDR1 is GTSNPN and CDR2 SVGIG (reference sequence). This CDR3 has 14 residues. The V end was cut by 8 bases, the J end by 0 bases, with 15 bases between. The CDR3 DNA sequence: TGTGCCCATGGAGACGGAGTAAGCACAGATACGCAGTATTTT. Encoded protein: CAHGDGVSTDTQYF.

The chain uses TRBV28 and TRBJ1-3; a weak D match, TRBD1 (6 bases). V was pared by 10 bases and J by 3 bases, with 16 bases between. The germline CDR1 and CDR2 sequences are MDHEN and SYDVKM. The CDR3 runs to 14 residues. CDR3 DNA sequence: TGTGCCATCATTGGCGCAGGGGATGGAAACACCATATATTTT. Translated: CAIIGAGDGNTIYF.

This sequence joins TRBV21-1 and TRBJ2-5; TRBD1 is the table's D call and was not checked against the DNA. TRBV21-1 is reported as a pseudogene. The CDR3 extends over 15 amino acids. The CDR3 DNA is TGTGCCAGCAGCAATGAGAGGGGGCTTTGGGAGACCCAGTACTTC. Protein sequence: CASSNERGLWETQYF.

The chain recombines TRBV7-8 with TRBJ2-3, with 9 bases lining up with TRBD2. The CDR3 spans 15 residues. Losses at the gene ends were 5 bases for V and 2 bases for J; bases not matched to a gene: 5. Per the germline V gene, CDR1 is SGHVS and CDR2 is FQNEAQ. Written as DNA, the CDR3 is TGTGCCAGCAGCCGAAAGCGGGAGGCCACAGATACGCAGTATTTT. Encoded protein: CASSRKREATDTQYF.

In DNA, the CDR3 is TGTGCCAGCAGCCGTCCGGGGGGCACGACGAATTCACCCCTCCACTTT. Its protein is CASSRPGGTTNSPLHF. The chain couples TRBV6-2 or TRBV6-3 to TRBJ1-6, with D perhaps matching TRBD1 (6 bases). V lost 6 bases to trimming and J lost 7 bases, with 19 bases between them. Germline assignment: CDR1 MNHEY and CDR2 SVGEGT. The CDR3 sequence is 16 residues long.

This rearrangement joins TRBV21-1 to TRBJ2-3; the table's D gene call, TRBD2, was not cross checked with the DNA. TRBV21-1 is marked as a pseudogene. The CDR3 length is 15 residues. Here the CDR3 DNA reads TGTGCCAGCAGCAAAGAAACTAGCCTAACGGATACGCAGTATTTT. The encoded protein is CASSKETSLTDTQYF.

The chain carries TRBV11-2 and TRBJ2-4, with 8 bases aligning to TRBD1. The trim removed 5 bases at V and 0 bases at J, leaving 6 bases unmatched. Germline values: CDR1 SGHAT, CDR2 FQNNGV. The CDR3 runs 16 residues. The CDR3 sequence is CASSETGGLAKNIQYF. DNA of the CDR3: TGTGCCAGCAGCGAAACAGGGGGACTAGCCAAAAACATTCAGTACTTC.

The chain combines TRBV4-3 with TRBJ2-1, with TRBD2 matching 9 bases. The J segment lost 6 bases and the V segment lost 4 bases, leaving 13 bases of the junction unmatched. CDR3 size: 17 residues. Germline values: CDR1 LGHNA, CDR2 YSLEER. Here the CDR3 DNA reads TGCGCCAGCAGCCCCCAACTCCGAGCGGGGGGTGGCAATGAGCAGTTCTTC. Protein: CASSPQLRAGGGNEQFF.

The CDR3 DNA sequence: TGTGCCAGCAGCCTCCAGGGTACTGAAGCTTTCTTT. As protein: CASSLQGTEAFF. This chain links TRBV11-1 with TRBJ1-1; possible D gene TRBD1, 5 bases. The CDR3 is made up of 12 amino acids. In germline, CDR1 is SGHAT, CDR2 FQDESV (reference sequence). V was shortened by 5 bases and J by 5 bases, with 9 bases between the two germline ends.

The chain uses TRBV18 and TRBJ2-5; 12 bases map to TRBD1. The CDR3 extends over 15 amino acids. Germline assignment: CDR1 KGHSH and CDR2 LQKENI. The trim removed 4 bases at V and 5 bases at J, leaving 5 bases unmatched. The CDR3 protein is CASSRGTGGRETQYF. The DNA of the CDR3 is TGTGCCAGCTCACGTGGGACAGGGGGCCGGGAGACCCAGTACTTC. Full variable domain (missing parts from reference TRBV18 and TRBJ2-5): NAGVMQNPRHLVRRRGQEARLRCSPMKGHSHVYWYRQLPEEGLKFMVYLQKENIIDESGMPKERFSAEFPKEGPSILRIQQVVRGDSAAYFCASSRGTGGRETQYFGPGTRLLVL.

The CDR3 protein is CASTDSHGNQPQHF. In nucleotides, the CDR3 is TGTGCCAGTACCGACAGTCACGGCAATCAGCCCCAGCATTTT. The gene calls are TRBV19 and TRBJ1-5, with D possibly matching TRBD1 (5 bases). The CDR3 is 14 residues long. Trimming stripped 7 bases from V and 2 bases from J, with 12 bases between. The germline V gene has CDR1 LNHDA and CDR2 SQIVND (reference sequence).

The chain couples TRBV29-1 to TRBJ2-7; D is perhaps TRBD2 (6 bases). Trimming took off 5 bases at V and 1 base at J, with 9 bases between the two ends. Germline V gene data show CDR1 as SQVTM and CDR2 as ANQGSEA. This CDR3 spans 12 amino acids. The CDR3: CSVRDSSYEQYF. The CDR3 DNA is TGCAGCGTTAGGGACTCTTCCTACGAGCAGTACTTC.

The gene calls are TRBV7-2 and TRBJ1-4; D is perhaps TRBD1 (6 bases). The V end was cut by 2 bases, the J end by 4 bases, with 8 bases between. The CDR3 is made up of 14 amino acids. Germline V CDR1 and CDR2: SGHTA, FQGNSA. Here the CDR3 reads CASSLRTVNEKLFF. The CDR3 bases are TGTGCCAGCAGCTTAAGGACAGTTAATGAAAAACTGTTTTTT. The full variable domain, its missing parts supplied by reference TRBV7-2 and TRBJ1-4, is GAGVSQSPSNKVTEKGKDVELRCDPISGHTALYWYRQSLGQGLEFLIYFQGNSAPDKSGLPSDRFSAERTGGSVSTLTIQRTQQEDSAVYLCASSLRTVNEKLFFGSGTQLSVL.

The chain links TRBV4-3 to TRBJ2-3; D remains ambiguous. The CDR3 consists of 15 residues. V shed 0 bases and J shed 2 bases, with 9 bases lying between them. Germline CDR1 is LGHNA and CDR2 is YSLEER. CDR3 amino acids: CASSQDVLSTDTQYF. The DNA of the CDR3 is TGCGCCAGCAGCCAAGATGTCCTGTCCACAGATACGCAGTATTTT.

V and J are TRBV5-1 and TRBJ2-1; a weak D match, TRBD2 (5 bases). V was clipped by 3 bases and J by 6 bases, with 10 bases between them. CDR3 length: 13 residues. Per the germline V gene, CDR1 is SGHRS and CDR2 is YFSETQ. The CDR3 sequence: CASSSGLGNEQFF. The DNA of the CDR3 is TGCGCCAGCAGCTCCGGACTCGGCAATGAGCAGTTCTTC.

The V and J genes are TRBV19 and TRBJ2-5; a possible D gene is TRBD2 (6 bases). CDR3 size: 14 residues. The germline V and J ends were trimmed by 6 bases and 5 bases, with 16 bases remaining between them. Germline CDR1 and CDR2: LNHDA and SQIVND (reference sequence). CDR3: CASSVVGSPETQYF. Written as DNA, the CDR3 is TGTGCCAGTAGCGTCGTCGGGAGTCCGGAGACCCAGTACTTC.

CDR3 loop: CASRPGGWANTGELFF. In DNA form, the CDR3 reads TGTGCCAGCAGGCCCGGTGGGTGGGCTAACACCGGGGAGCTGTTTTTT. The rearrangement joins TRBV3-1 (or the pseudogene TRBV3-2) to TRBJ2-2; D is uncertain. The CDR3 loop spans 16 amino acids. Germline CDR1 reads LGHDT; CDR2 reads YNNKEL (reference sequence). The V end lost 6 bases, the J end lost 2 bases, and 16 bases lay between the germline ends.

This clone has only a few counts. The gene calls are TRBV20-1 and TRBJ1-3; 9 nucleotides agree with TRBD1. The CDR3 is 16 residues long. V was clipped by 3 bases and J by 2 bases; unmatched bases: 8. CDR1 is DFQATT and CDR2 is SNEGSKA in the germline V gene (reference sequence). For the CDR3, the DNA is TGCAGTGCTAGTACCTCGGGACAGGGTACTGGAAACACCATATATTTT. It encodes CSASTSGQGTGNTIYF.

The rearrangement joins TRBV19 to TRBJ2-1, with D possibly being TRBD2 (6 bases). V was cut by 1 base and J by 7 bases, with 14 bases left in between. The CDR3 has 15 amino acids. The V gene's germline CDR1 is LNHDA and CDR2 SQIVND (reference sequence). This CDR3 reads CASSIGGRKGNEQFF. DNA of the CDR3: TGTGCCAGTAGTATAGGAGGGAGGAAAGGGAATGAGCAGTTCTTC.

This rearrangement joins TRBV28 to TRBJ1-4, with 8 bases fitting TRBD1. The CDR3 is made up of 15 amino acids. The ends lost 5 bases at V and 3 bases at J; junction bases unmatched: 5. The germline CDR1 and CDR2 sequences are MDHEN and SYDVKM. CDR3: CASSRQGLANEKLFF. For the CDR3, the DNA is TGTGCCAGCAGTAGACAGGGGTTGGCTAATGAAAAACTGTTTTTT. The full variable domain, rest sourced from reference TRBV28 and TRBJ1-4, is DVKVTQSSRYLVKRTGEKVFLECVQDMDHENMFWYRQDPGLGLRLIYFSYDVKMKEKGDIPEGYSVSREKKERFSLILESASTNQTSMYLCASSRQGLANEKLFFGSGTQLSVL.

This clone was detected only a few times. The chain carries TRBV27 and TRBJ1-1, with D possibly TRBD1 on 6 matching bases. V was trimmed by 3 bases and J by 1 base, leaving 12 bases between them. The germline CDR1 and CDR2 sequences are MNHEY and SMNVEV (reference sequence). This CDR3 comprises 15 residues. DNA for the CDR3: TGTGCCAGCAGTTTCAGGAGCAGGGGGAACACTGAAGCTTTCTTT. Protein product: CASSFRSRGNTEAFF.

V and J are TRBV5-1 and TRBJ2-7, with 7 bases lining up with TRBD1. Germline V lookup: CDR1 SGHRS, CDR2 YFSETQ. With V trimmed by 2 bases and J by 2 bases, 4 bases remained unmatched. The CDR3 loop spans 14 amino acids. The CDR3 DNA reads TGCGCCAGCAGCTTACAGGGGCAAACCTACGAGCAGTACTTC. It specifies CASSLQGQTYEQYF.